Listed below are T cell receptor beta chains from one sample, sequenced in a study of blood T cell repertoires in COVID-19. The protocol was immunoSEQ multiplex PCR, while the TCRdb copy is restricted to in-frame clones and leaves out a portion. The repertoire includes 150,000 or so clones, about four fifths of them detected once, and approximately 3.9% sits in the top ten. The sample was peripheral blood. These receptors originate from a woman aged 60-75 years with acute or convalescent COVID-19. Both conserved end residues are part of each CDR3. The D gene is left open where the match is weak. Size is stated for part of the rows, as once, few or many counts, or as a class when the clone is expanded.

D	size	J	V	DNA	CDR3
TRBD1	-	TRBJ1-1	TRBV9	TGTGCCAGCAGCGCCCAGGGGGGCCGAGAGGCTTTCTTT	CASSAQGGREAFF
-	-	TRBJ1-1	TRBV15	TGTGCCACCAGCAGAGGGGCGGGGGTTGAAGCTTTCTTT	CATSRGAGVEAFF
-	once	TRBJ2-3	TRBV12-3/TRBV12-4	TGTGCCAGCAGCCCACAGGGAGATACGCAGTATTTT	CASSPQGDTQYF
TRBD1	once	TRBJ2-7	TRBV15	TGTGCCACCGGTATCACCGGGACAGGGAACTCCTACGAGCAGTACTTC	CATGITGTGNSYEQYF
-	-	TRBJ1-1	TRBV7-2	TGTGCCAGCGACCGGGTAGGGGCTGGCGAAGCTTTCTTT	CASDRVGAGEAFF
TRBD1	few	TRBJ1-2	TRBV4-3	TGCGCCAGCAGCGAGACAGGGGGTTATGGCTACACCTTC	CASSETGGYGYTF
-	-	TRBJ2-2	TRBV9	TGTGCCAGCAGCGTAAGATCGCGGGGTAACACCGGGGAGCTGTTTTTT	CASSVRSRGNTGELFF
-	-	TRBJ1-1	TRBV6-1	TGTGCCAGCAGTTCCAACAGGGTAGAAGCTTTCTTT	CASSSNRVEAFF
TRBD1	-	TRBJ1-2	TRBV20-1	TGCAGTGCCGTTAGGACAGGGGACTACACCTTC	CSAVRTGDYTF
-	-	TRBJ2-3	TRBV9	TGTGCCAGCAGCGTTGGGCCCGACAGCACAGATACGCAGTATTTT	CASSVGPDSTDTQYF
TRBD2	-	TRBJ2-1	TRBV27	TGTGCCAGCAGTTCAGGACTAGCGGCCTACAATGAGCAGTTCTTC	CASSSGLAAYNEQFF
-	-	TRBJ2-7	TRBV6-2/TRBV6-3	TGTGCCAGCAGTGCGACAGGACTCGTAGAGCAGTACTTC	CASSATGLVEQYF
-	-	TRBJ1-5	TRBV19	TGTGCCAGTAGTACCCAGACACCCTATCAGCCCCAGCATTTT	CASSTQTPYQPQHF
-	many	TRBJ1-1	TRBV14	TGTGCCAGCAGCCAGGGAAGCCTGGCAGGGCGGGCTTTCTTT	CASSQGSLAGRAFF
TRBD2	-	TRBJ2-1	TRBV9	TGTGCCAGCAGCGTAGATGGCGGGAGCTACAATGAGCAGTTCTTC	CASSVDGGSYNEQFF
-	-	TRBJ1-3	TRBV30	TGTGCCACAGTGGCAGGCCGTCATGGTGGAAACACCATATATTTT	CATVAGRHGGNTIYF
TRBD2	-	TRBJ2-1	TRBV2	TGTGCCAGCAGGCCGGCCGGGACTAGCGTCCATGAGCAGTTCTTC	CASRPAGTSVHEQFF
-	-	TRBJ2-3	TRBV27	TGTGCCAGCAGTTACGGAGTTCCGCCAGATACGCAGTATTTT	CASSYGVPPDTQYF
TRBD1	few	TRBJ1-6	TRBV27	TGTGCCAGCAGAGGGACAGGGAATTCACCCCTCCACTTT	CASRGTGNSPLHF
-	-	TRBJ2-1	TRBV29-1	TGCAGCGTTGTCTCCCGCCCTTATAGCTCCTACAATGAGCAGTTCTTC	CSVVSRPYSSYNEQFF
TRBD2	-	TRBJ2-7	TRBV7-9	TGTGCCAGCACCTCGAGGGACTATACCTACGAGCAGTACTTC	CASTSRDYTYEQYF
TRBD1	-	TRBJ1-6	TRBV28	TGTGCCAGCTCCGACAGGGATGATTCACCCCTCCACTTT	CASSDRDDSPLHF
-	once	TRBJ1-5	TRBV10-3	TGTGCCATCAGTGAACGCAGCGACAGGAATCAGCCCCAGCATTTT	CAISERSDRNQPQHF
-	once	TRBJ2-1	TRBV7-7	TGTGCTAGCAGCTCCGACACTGCCTCCTACAATGAGCAGTTCTTC	CASSSDTASYNEQFF
-	-	TRBJ2-1	TRBV5-1	TGCGCCAGCAGCTTTATTGGCACGACCTACAATGAGCAGTTCTTC	CASSFIGTTYNEQFF
-	-	TRBJ1-4	TRBV28	TGTGCCAGCAGTTTCCTCGACAGGAGCCATGAAAAACTGTTTTTT	CASSFLDRSHEKLFF
TRBD1	-	TRBJ2-2	TRBV5-4	TGTGCCAGCAGCCCGGACAGGGTTCTCACCGGGGAGCTGTTTTTT	CASSPDRVLTGELFF
-	-	TRBJ2-1	TRBV6-4	TGTGCCAGCAGTGCCAATAGCGCCAGCTCCTACAATGAGCAGTTCTTC	CASSANSASSYNEQFF